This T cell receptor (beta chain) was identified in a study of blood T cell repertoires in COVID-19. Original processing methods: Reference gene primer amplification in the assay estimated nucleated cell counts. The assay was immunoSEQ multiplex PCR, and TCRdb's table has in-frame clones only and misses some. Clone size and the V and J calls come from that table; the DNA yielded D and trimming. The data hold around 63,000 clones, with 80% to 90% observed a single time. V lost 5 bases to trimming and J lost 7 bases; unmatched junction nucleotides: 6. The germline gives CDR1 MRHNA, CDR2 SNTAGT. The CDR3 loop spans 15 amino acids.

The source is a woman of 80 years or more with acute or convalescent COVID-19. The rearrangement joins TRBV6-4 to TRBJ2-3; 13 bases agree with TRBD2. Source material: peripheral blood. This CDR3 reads CASSWTSGSENTQYF. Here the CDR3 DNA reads TGTGCCAGCAGTTGGACTAGCGGGAGTGAGAATACGCAGTATTTT.